The 13 T cell receptor beta chains below were found in one sample sequenced in a study of T cells after yellow fever vaccination (dated by TCRdb to the late 2010s). The treatment or condition label, read with the paper, signifies: live attenuated yellow fever vaccine strain. Libraries came from 5' RACE. Sequencing relied on an Illumina NovaSeq 6000. Using fastp trimming at Q25 and MiXCR clonotype assembly, TCRdb reanalyzed the public sequencing data and kept in-frame beta chains. Each entry is one CDR3 protein sequence, shown with its most common DNA and genes. Counted in this sample were a few hundred thousand distinct CDR3 sequences; approximately 3.9% of them appeared once. The ten biggest clones cover around 20% of the sample. The source was PBMCs, collected on the day of the yellow fever booster vaccination. The receptors originated from a man between 18 and 29 years old who received the YFV17D yellow fever vaccine.

Only a few counts were recorded for this clonotype. This chain connects TRBV12-3 or TRBV12-4 to TRBJ2-6; the D is unclear. Trimming cost V 6 bases and J 8 bases, with 20 bases left between them. The CDR3 consists of 16 residues. CDR3 coding DNA: TGTGCCAGCAGCCCCCTCGGACGAGCGTGGACCAACGTCCTGACTTTC. It yields the protein CASSPLGRAWTNVLTF.

This clonotype was observed many times. The chain has TRBV4-1 and TRBJ1-4; unclear D gene. Trimming removed 1 base at V and 8 bases at J, with 8 bases between. The CDR3 totals 13 residues. Germline V gene data show CDR1 as MGHRA and CDR2 as YSYEKL. The CDR3 coding sequence is TGCGCCAGCAGCCAAGTTTATGTGGAAAAACTGTTTTTT. Protein product: CASSQVYVEKLFF.

This clonotype was counted at least ten times. DNA for the CDR3: TGTGCCAGCAGCCTAGGACAGGGGGCAGGCCAAGAGACCCAGTACTTC. Its protein product is CASSLGQGAGQETQYF. V and J are TRBV7-6 and TRBJ2-5; 11 bases map to TRBD1. Germline V gene data show CDR1 as SGHVS and CDR2 as FNYEAQ. The length of the CDR3 is 16 residues. V lost 5 bases and J lost 1; bases outside the gene matches: 6.

This clonotype was counted only a few times. V usage is TRBV20-1 and J usage is TRBJ1-5; no definite D call. Trimming removed 2 bases at V and 4 bases at J, with 9 bases between. CDR3 length: 13 amino acids. Germline assignment: CDR1 DFQATT and CDR2 SNEGSKA (reference sequence). This CDR3 is CSARWAGNQPQHF. CDR3 DNA sequence: TGCAGTGCTAGATGGGCGGGAAATCAGCCCCAGCATTTT.

This clonotype has only a few counts. The chain carries TRBV29-1 and TRBJ1-1, with TRBD1 as a possible D gene (6 bases). CDR1 SQVTM and CDR2 ANQGSEA come from the germline V gene. V lost 6 bases and J 1 base, leaving 9 bases between the germline ends. There are 12 residues in the CDR3. This chain's CDR3 is CSVKGGNTEAFF. CDR3 in DNA: TGCAGCGTCAAAGGGGGGAACACTGAAGCTTTCTTT.

This clonotype was counted many times. The chain combines TRBV20-1 with TRBJ2-3; perhaps TRBD1 as D (5 bases). The V end was cut by 3 bases, the J end by 8 bases, with 15 bases between. Germline lookup yields CDR1 DFQATT and CDR2 SNEGSKA (reference sequence). The CDR3 runs to 13 residues. This CDR3 reads CSARDLGRGTQYF. CDR3 sequence (DNA): TGCAGTGCTAGGGACCTTGGTAGGGGTACGCAGTATTTT.

In this sample, this clonotype turned up a few times. The chain employs TRBV20-1 and TRBJ1-1, with D possibly TRBD1 on 5 matching bases. V was cut by 0 bases and J by 4 bases, with 12 bases left in between. The V gene's germline CDR1 is DFQATT and CDR2 SNEGSKA (reference sequence). The CDR3 spans 14 residues. DNA of the CDR3: TGCAGTGCTAGAGATCAGGGCTGGGGCACTGAAGCTTTCTTT. Residues: CSARDQGWGTEAFF.

This clonotype was seen at least ten times. This sequence joins TRBV5-5 and TRBJ1-2; 7 bases are shared with TRBD1. V was clipped by 3 bases and J by 4 bases; unmatched bases: 6. The CDR3 has 14 amino acids. CDR1 is SGHKS and CDR2 is YYEKEE in the germline V gene (reference sequence). The CDR3 protein is CASSYRDSTYGYTF. CDR3 in DNA: TGTGCCAGCAGCTACCGGGACAGCACCTATGGCTACACCTTC.

This clonotype was seen repeatedly, ten times or more. The DNA of the CDR3 is TGCGCCAGCAGCCACCGGGACACGAACACCGGGGAGCTGTTTTTT. Translated: CASSHRDTNTGELFF. The chain couples TRBV4-1 to TRBJ2-2; D possibly corresponds to TRBD1 (6 bases). Per germline, CDR1 MGHRA and CDR2 YSYEKL. CDR3 size: 15 residues. V was clipped by 3 bases and J by 0 bases, with 8 bases between them.

This clonotype has ten or more counts. The chain links TRBV7-2 to TRBJ1-5; 7 bases are shared with TRBD1. The J segment lost 6 bases and the V segment lost 4 bases, leaving 9 bases of the junction unmatched. This CDR3 contains 15 residues. Looked up from germline, CDR1 is SGHTA and CDR2 is FQGNSA. The CDR3 spells CASSSTGRHIQPQHF. CDR3 coding DNA: TGTGCCAGCAGCTCGACAGGGAGGCACATTCAGCCCCAGCATTTT.

This clonotype was seen repeatedly, ten times or more. The chain joins TRBV9 to TRBJ2-3; D is perhaps TRBD1 or TRBD2 (6 bases each). CDR3 length equals 15 residues. The V end lost 0 bases, the J end lost 3 bases, and 11 bases lay between the germline ends. Germline CDR1 and CDR2: SGDLS and YYNGEE. The CDR3 DNA is TGTGCCAGCAGCGTAGTAGGGGGGCCGACAGATACGCAGTATTTT. Translating gives CASSVVGGPTDTQYF.

This clonotype has a count of ten or more. The chain uses TRBV5-1 and TRBJ2-6, with D tentatively TRBD2 (6 bases). Trimming pared 6 bases from V and 1 base from J, leaving 17 bases between. CDR1 is SGHRS and CDR2 is YFSETQ in the germline V gene. CDR3 length: 17 amino acids. The CDR3 nucleotides read TGCGCCAGCACCGGAGGAGGGTCACCGTCTGGGGCCAACGTCCTGACTTTC. Its protein product is CASTGGGSPSGANVLTF.

This clonotype occurred a few times. The rearrangement joins TRBV12-3 or TRBV12-4 to TRBJ1-1, with D uncertain. The length of the CDR3 is 15 residues. Deletions cut 3 bases from V and 7 bases from J, with 18 bases between. The CDR3 DNA reads TGTGCCAGCAGTTTCGGTAAGGACGGCGGAAATGAAGCTTTCTTT. Translated, it gives CASSFGKDGGNEAFF.